The entry below describes one T cell receptor (beta chain). Method: immunoSEQ multiplex PCR; TCRdb's copy keeps in-frame clones and lacks some. The sample has about 1,600 clones; 81% are singletons. The V and J ends lost 0 bases and 3 bases, in that order; junction bases with no gene match: 12. Germline-derived CDR1 and CDR2 are KGHSH and LQKENI. The CDR3 has 19 amino acids. The sample comes from a study of brain metastases from non-small cell lung cancer. The TCR sequence derives from a donor at least 40 years old with non-small cell lung cancer. Sequenced input: tumor-adjacent normal tissue. The rearrangement links TRBV18 to TRBJ2-1; 9 positions match TRBD1. CDR3 DNA: TGTGCCAGCTCACCACCTACCGGGACAGGGAAGGGTTACTACAATGAGCAGTTCTTC. As protein: CASSPPTGTGKGYYNEQFF.